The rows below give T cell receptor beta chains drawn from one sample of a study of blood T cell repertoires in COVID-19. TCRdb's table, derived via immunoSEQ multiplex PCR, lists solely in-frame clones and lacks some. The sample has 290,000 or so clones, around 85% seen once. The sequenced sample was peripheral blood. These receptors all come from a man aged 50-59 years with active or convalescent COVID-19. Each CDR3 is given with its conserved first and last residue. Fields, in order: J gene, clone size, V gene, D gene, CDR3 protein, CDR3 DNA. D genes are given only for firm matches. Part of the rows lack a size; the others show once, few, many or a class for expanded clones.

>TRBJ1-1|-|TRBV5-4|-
CASSRKFYPGGGDTEAFF
TGTGCCAGCAGCCGCAAATTTTACCCGGGAGGAGGCGACACTGAAGCTTTCTTT
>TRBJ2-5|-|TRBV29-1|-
CSVSRAQETQYF
TGCAGCGTTTCCAGGGCCCAAGAGACCCAGTACTTC
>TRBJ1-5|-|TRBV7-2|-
CASSSLGGAEGNQPQHF
TGTGCCAGCAGCTCCCTCGGGGGGGCAGAAGGCAATCAGCCCCAGCATTTT
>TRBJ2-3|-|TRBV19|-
CASSIDSGTDTQYF
TGTGCCAGTAGTATAGATTCAGGCACAGATACGCAGTATTTT
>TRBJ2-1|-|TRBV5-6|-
CASRRGRRFNEQFF
TGTGCCAGCAGGCGGGGGCGCCGGTTTAATGAGCAGTTCTTC
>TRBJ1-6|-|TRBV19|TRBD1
CASSPRTGDPAAPLHF
TGTGCCAGTAGTCCTCGGACAGGCGACCCTGCGGCACCCCTCCACTTT
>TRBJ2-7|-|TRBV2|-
CASRGDSYEQYF
TGTGCCAGCAGAGGGGACTCCTACGAGCAGTACTTC
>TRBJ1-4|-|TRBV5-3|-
CVRSLKDICEKLFF
TGTGTCAGAAGCCTAAAGGACATCTGTGAAAAACTGTTTTTT
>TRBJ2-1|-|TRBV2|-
CASSETSGEQFF
TGTGCCAGCAGTGAAACGAGCGGTGAGCAGTTCTTC
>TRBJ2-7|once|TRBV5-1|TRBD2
CASSLTSGRSYEQYF
TGCGCCAGCAGCTTAACTAGCGGGAGATCCTACGAGCAGTACTTC
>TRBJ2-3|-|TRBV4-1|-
CASSQGPRSDTQYF
TGCGCCAGCAGCCAAGGCCCTCGGTCAGATACGCAGTATTTT
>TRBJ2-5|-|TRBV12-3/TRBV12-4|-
CASSLSSETQYF
TGTGCCAGCAGTCTGTCCTCAGAGACCCAGTACTTC
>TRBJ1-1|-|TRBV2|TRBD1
CASSEASAGGGEAFF
TGTGCCAGCAGTGAAGCGTCCGCAGGGGGAGGTGAAGCTTTCTTT
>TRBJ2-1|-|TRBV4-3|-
CASSQSINNEQFF
TGCGCCAGCAGCCAATCTATCAACAATGAGCAGTTCTTC
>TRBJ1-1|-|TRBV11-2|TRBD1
CASSPWTGGRKTEAFF
TGTGCCAGCAGCCCATGGACAGGGGGTAGGAAGACTGAAGCTTTCTTT
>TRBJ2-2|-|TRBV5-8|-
CASKERMNTGELFF
TGTGCCAGCAAGGAGCGAATGAACACCGGGGAGCTGTTTTTT
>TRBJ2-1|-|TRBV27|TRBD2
CASSWAAGERVNEQFF
TGTGCCAGCAGTTGGGCGGCGGGAGAGCGTGTTAATGAGCAGTTCTTC
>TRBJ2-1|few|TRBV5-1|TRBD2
CASSLGLAGKSSYNEQFF
TGCGCCAGCAGCTTGGGTCTAGCGGGCAAGAGCTCCTACAATGAGCAGTTCTTC
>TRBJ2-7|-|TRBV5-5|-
CASSAELGRRSYEQYF
TGTGCCAGCAGCGCTGAATTGGGGAGACGGTCCTACGAGCAGTACTTC
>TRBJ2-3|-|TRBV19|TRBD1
CASSNPTGTQYF
TGTGCCAGTTCTAATCCGACAGGGACGCAGTATTTT
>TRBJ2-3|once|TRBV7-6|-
CASSFSSTSLGTDTQYF
TGTGCCAGCAGCTTCTCCTCAACTAGCCTCGGAACAGATACGCAGTATTTT
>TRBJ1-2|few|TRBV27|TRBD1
CASSTNRGPGGYTF
TGTGCCAGCAGTACCAACAGGGGGCCGGGCGGCTACACCTTC
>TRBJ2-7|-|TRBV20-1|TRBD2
CSASTSGMGYEQYF
TGCAGTGCTAGTACTAGCGGGATGGGCTACGAGCAGTACTTC
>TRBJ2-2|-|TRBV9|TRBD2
CASSGTSGSTPGELFF
TGTGCCAGCAGCGGCACTAGCGGGAGTACCCCCGGGGAGCTGTTTTTT
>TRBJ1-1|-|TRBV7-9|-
CASSLGTTEAFF
TGTGCCAGCAGCTTAGGAACAACTGAAGCTTTCTTT
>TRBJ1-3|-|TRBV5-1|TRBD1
CASSTGTGNSGNTIYF
TGCGCCAGCAGCACCGGGACAGGGAACTCTGGAAACACCATATATTTT
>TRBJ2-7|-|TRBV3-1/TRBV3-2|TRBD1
CASSPQGYEQYF
TGTGCCAGCAGCCCACAGGGGTACGAGCAGTACTTC
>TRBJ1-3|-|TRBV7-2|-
CASSYWTGNTIYF
TGTGCCAGCAGCTACTGGACAGGAAACACCATATATTTT
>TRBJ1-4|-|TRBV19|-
CASNGGDNEKLFF
TGTGCCAGCAACGGGGGAGATAATGAAAAACTGTTTTTT
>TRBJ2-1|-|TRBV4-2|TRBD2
CASSQEPAGAYNEQFF
TGTGCCAGCAGCCAAGAGCCAGCGGGAGCTTACAATGAGCAGTTCTTC
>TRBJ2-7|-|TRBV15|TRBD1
CATAFRGQGSGEQYF
TGTGCCACGGCCTTCCGGGGACAGGGATCGGGCGAGCAGTACTTC
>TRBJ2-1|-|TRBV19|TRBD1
CASSTWDRGFAYNEQFF
TGTGCCAGTAGTACCTGGGACAGGGGTTTCGCCTACAATGAGCAGTTCTTC
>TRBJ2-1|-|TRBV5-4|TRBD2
CASSGTSQNEQFF
TGTGCCAGCAGCGGGACTAGTCAGAATGAGCAGTTCTTC
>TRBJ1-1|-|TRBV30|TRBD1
CAWSVHWDRGMNTEAFF
TGTGCCTGGAGTGTACATTGGGACAGGGGGATGAACACTGAAGCTTTCTTT
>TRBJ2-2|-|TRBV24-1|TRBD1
CAVTGDSTGELFF
TGTGCCGTAACAGGGGATAGCACCGGGGAGCTGTTTTTT
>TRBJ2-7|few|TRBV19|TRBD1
CASSIPGTAYEQYF
TGTGCCAGTAGTATTCCGGGGACAGCTTACGAGCAGTACTTC
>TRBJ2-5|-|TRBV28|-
CASSSYRERETQYF
TGTGCCAGCAGTTCCTACAGGGAACGGGAGACCCAGTACTTC
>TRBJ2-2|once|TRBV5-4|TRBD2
CASSFLAGVGTGELFF
TGTGCCAGCAGCTTTCTAGCGGGAGTTGGAACCGGGGAGCTGTTTTTT
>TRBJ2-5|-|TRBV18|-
CASSQQGKETQYF
TGTGCCAGCTCACAGCAGGGTAAAGAGACCCAGTACTTC
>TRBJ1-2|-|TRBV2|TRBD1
CASRGQGSGYTF
TGTGCCAGCAGGGGACAGGGGTCTGGCTACACCTTC
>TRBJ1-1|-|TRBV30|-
CAWSRGGVMNTEAFF
TGTGCCTGGAGCCGGGGGGGCGTTATGAACACTGAAGCTTTCTTT
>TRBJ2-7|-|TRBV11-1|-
CASSLRGNHYEQYF
TGTGCCAGCAGCTTACGCGGGAACCACTACGAGCAGTACTTC
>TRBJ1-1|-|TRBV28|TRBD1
CASSRDRGFEAFF
TGTGCCAGCAGCCGCGACAGGGGATTCGAAGCTTTCTTT
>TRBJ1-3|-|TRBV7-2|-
CASSRTGLRSGNTIYF
TGTGCCAGCAGCCGTACGGGACTGAGGTCTGGAAACACCATATATTTT
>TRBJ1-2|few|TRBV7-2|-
CASSFANTGYDGYTF
TGTGCCAGCAGCTTTGCAAACACAGGGTACGATGGCTACACCTTC
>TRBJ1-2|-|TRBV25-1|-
CASRDGANYGYTF
TGTGCCAGCAGAGACGGAGCTAACTATGGCTACACCTTC
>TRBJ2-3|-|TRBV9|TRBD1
CASSVDGNRGQVGTQYF
TGTGCCAGCAGCGTAGATGGGAACAGGGGCCAGGTGGGTACGCAGTATTTT
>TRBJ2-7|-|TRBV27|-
CASSPPLTSFPSSYEQYF
TGTGCCAGCAGTCCGCCGCTTACTAGTTTCCCGAGCTCCTACGAGCAGTACTTC
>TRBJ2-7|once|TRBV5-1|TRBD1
CASSRDSYYEQYF
TGCGCCAGCAGCAGGGACAGCTATTACGAGCAGTACTTC